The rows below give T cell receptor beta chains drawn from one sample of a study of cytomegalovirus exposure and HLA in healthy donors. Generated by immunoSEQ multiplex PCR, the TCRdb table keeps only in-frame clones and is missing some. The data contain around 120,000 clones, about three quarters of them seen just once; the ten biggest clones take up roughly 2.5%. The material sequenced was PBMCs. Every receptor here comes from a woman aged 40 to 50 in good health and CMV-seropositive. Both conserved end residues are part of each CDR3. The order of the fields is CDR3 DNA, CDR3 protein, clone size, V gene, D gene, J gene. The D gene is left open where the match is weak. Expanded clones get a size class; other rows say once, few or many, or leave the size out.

DNA: TGTGCCAGCAGTGAGTACATCTCTGGAAACACCATATATTTT; CDR3: CASSEYISGNTIYF; size: few; V: TRBV6-1; D: -; J: TRBJ1-3
DNA: TGTGCCAGCAGCTTGGGGGGGAGGGGGATGAACACTGAAGCTTTCTTT; CDR3: CASSLGGRGMNTEAFF; size: -; V: TRBV5-4; D: -; J: TRBJ1-1
DNA: TGCGCCAGCAGCCAAAGCGGGACAGGGGAACCCACTGGAAACACCATATATTTT; CDR3: CASSQSGTGEPTGNTIYF; size: -; V: TRBV4-1; D: TRBD1; J: TRBJ1-3
DNA: TGTGCCAGCTCCCCCCGGGACAGGGTATCCTACGAGCAGTACTTC; CDR3: CASSPRDRVSYEQYF; size: -; V: TRBV18; D: TRBD1; J: TRBJ2-7
DNA: TGTGCCAGCAGCCCCTGGGGGGGTCTAGGGTCCTATGGCTACACCTTC; CDR3: CASSPWGGLGSYGYTF; size: -; V: TRBV5-6; D: -; J: TRBJ1-2
DNA: TGTGCCAGCAGCTTTTTTAGCTTTTCAAGCTCCTACGAGCAGTACTTC; CDR3: CASSFFSFSSSYEQYF; size: -; V: TRBV5-4; D: -; J: TRBJ2-7
DNA: TGCGCCAGCAGCCAAGACCTCGGACAGTCCTCCTCTGGAAACACCATATATTTT; CDR3: CASSQDLGQSSSGNTIYF; size: -; V: TRBV4-1; D: -; J: TRBJ1-3
DNA: TGTGCCAGCAGCTCCACCGGGTCAATGTACAATGAGCAGTTCTTC; CDR3: CASSSTGSMYNEQFF; size: -; V: TRBV7-6; D: -; J: TRBJ2-1
DNA: TGCAGCGTGGAGCCTGGTGCACGGGGGGGCTACACCTTC; CDR3: CSVEPGARGGYTF; size: -; V: TRBV29-1; D: -; J: TRBJ1-2
DNA: TGTGCCAGCAGCTCCAGGACAGGGCCCTTCCATCAGCCCCAGCATTTT; CDR3: CASSSRTGPFHQPQHF; size: -; V: TRBV5-6; D: TRBD1; J: TRBJ1-5
DNA: TGTGCCAGTAGCCCAGGGGGGTCCCGCTACGAGCAGTACTTC; CDR3: CASSPGGSRYEQYF; size: -; V: TRBV19; D: -; J: TRBJ2-7
DNA: TGCGCCAGCAGCCCGGCGGGGACCAATGAGCAGTTCTTC; CDR3: CASSPAGTNEQFF; size: -; V: TRBV5-1; D: -; J: TRBJ2-1
DNA: TGTGCCAGCAGCAAAACAGGGCGACGCAGCTCCTACGAGCAGTACTTC; CDR3: CASSKTGRRSSYEQYF; size: -; V: TRBV21-1; D: -; J: TRBJ2-7
DNA: TGTGCCAGCAGCTTGTTTTCGGAGACCCAGTACTTC; CDR3: CASSLFSETQYF; size: -; V: TRBV5-6; D: -; J: TRBJ2-5
DNA: TGTGCCACCAGCTATGTAGCGGGAGGGCCTAGTGAGCAGTTCTTC; CDR3: CATSYVAGGPSEQFF; size: -; V: TRBV15; D: TRBD2; J: TRBJ2-1
DNA: TGTGCCAGCAGCGTAGGAGAGGGCCCCCCGAACACTGAAGCTTTCTTT; CDR3: CASSVGEGPPNTEAFF; size: -; V: TRBV9; D: -; J: TRBJ1-1
DNA: TGCGCCAGCAGCCAAGATCTCGGGAGTCAGCCCCAGCATTTT; CDR3: CASSQDLGSQPQHF; size: -; V: TRBV4-1; D: -; J: TRBJ1-5
DNA: TGCGCCAGCAGCTTGGAGGGGGCTGAAGCTTTCTTT; CDR3: CASSLEGAEAFF; size: -; V: TRBV5-1; D: -; J: TRBJ1-1
DNA: TGTGCCAGCAGCTTAGGCGTCTCCGGGAAGCCCTACGAGCAGTACTTC; CDR3: CASSLGVSGKPYEQYF; size: once; V: TRBV7-6; D: -; J: TRBJ2-7
DNA: TGCGCCAGCAGCTTGGAATCCCCCAGGGTCAACACCTTC; CDR3: CASSLESPRVNTF; size: -; V: TRBV5-1; D: -; J: TRBJ1-2
DNA: TGCGCCAGCAGCTTGGGGGGGCTCGGAGATTCACCCCTCCACTTT; CDR3: CASSLGGLGDSPLHF; size: -; V: TRBV5-1; D: -; J: TRBJ1-6
DNA: TGTGCCTGGAGTCTGGCTTATAATTCCCCCCTCCACTTT; CDR3: CAWSLAYNSPLHF; size: -; V: TRBV30; D: -; J: TRBJ1-6
DNA: TGTGCCAGCAGTTACTCGAACAGGGTCACTGAAGCTTTCTTT; CDR3: CASSYSNRVTEAFF; size: -; V: TRBV6-5; D: -; J: TRBJ1-1
DNA: TGTGCCAGCTCGTCGACAGGGGGGAACACTGAAGCTTTCTTT; CDR3: CASSSTGGNTEAFF; size: -; V: TRBV18; D: TRBD1; J: TRBJ1-1
DNA: TGTGCCAGCAGCTTAGAGGGGGGGGCCGTAGATACGCAGTATTTT; CDR3: CASSLEGGAVDTQYF; size: -; V: TRBV7-8; D: -; J: TRBJ2-3
DNA: TGTGCCAGCAGCCCGCTAGCGGATTCCTACAATGAGCAGTTCTTC; CDR3: CASSPLADSYNEQFF; size: -; V: TRBV6-6; D: TRBD2; J: TRBJ2-1
DNA: TGTGCCTGGAGTTCTTCAGCAGATACGCAGTATTTT; CDR3: CAWSSSADTQYF; size: -; V: TRBV30; D: -; J: TRBJ2-3
DNA: TGTGCCAGCAGCGTGACAGGGGGCGACTATGGCTACACCTTC; CDR3: CASSVTGGDYGYTF; size: -; V: TRBV7-2; D: TRBD1; J: TRBJ1-2
DNA: TGTGCCAGCAGCTTATCGGGGGGGTCGCTCGGCTACACCTTC; CDR3: CASSLSGGSLGYTF; size: -; V: TRBV7-9; D: -; J: TRBJ1-2
DNA: TGTGCCAGCAGCCCCGACAGGGACCCCGTTAGCTATGGCTACACCTTC; CDR3: CASSPDRDPVSYGYTF; size: -; V: TRBV5-4; D: TRBD1; J: TRBJ1-2
DNA: TGTGCCAGCAGTGACCCGAGGGAGTCCAGCAATCAGCCCCAGCATTTT; CDR3: CASSDPRESSNQPQHF; size: -; V: TRBV6-4; D: -; J: TRBJ1-5
DNA: TGCGCCAGCAGTAGGGGGCAAGAGGCCCAGTACTTC; CDR3: CASSRGQEAQYF; size: -; V: TRBV5-1; D: TRBD1; J: TRBJ2-5
DNA: TGTGCCAGCAGCACATTCGGACTAGCGGAAACCGGGGAGCTGTTTTTT; CDR3: CASSTFGLAETGELFF; size: -; V: TRBV7-3; D: TRBD2; J: TRBJ2-2
DNA: TGCGCCAGCAGCCCCACCCCCCGGGAGTCGAGGGCAGATACGCAGTATTTT; CDR3: CASSPTPRESRADTQYF; size: -; V: TRBV5-1; D: -; J: TRBJ2-3
DNA: TGTGCCAGCAGCTTGCAAACTAACACTGAAGCTTTCTTT; CDR3: CASSLQTNTEAFF; size: -; V: TRBV11-2; D: -; J: TRBJ1-1
DNA: TGCAGCGTCACTAAAGAGACCCAGTACTTC; CDR3: CSVTKETQYF; size: -; V: TRBV29-1; D: -; J: TRBJ2-5
DNA: TGTGCCACCGTTTGGACAGGGGGAAACCAAGAGACCCAGTACTTC; CDR3: CATVWTGGNQETQYF; size: -; V: TRBV21-1; D: -; J: TRBJ2-5
DNA: TGTGCCAGCAGCCACGGGGACAGGGATCCTGAAGCTTTCTTT; CDR3: CASSHGDRDPEAFF; size: -; V: TRBV4-2; D: TRBD1; J: TRBJ1-1
DNA: TGTGCCAGCTCACCATCGCGTGGACAGGTGAACACTGAAGCTTTCTTT; CDR3: CASSPSRGQVNTEAFF; size: -; V: TRBV18; D: TRBD1; J: TRBJ1-1
DNA: TGTGCCACCTCCTCAGGGAGCAATCAGCCCCAGCATTTT; CDR3: CATSSGSNQPQHF; size: -; V: TRBV15; D: -; J: TRBJ1-5
DNA: TGTGCCAGCAGCCCCCAGGGGGGCACCGGGGAGCTGTTTTTT; CDR3: CASSPQGGTGELFF; size: -; V: TRBV5-4; D: -; J: TRBJ2-2
DNA: TGTGCCAGCTTTCGGCAGGGGCGAGGTCAGCCCCAGCATTTT; CDR3: CASFRQGRGQPQHF; size: -; V: TRBV6-1; D: -; J: TRBJ1-5
DNA: TGTGCCAGCCAAACTTGGACAGTCGGCACTGAAGCTTTCTTT; CDR3: CASQTWTVGTEAFF; size: -; V: TRBV5-6; D: -; J: TRBJ1-1
DNA: TGTGCCATCATGGACAGGGAGGGGTATGGCTACACCTTC; CDR3: CAIMDREGYGYTF; size: once; V: TRBV10-3; D: TRBD1; J: TRBJ1-2
DNA: TGTGCCAGCAGCTTGGAAAACTATAATTCCCCCCTCCACTTT; CDR3: CASSLENYNSPLHF; size: -; V: TRBV7-6; D: -; J: TRBJ1-6
DNA: TGTGCCAGCAGTTACTCGACAGGGGGAAAAGAGACCCAGTACTTC; CDR3: CASSYSTGGKETQYF; size: -; V: TRBV6-5; D: TRBD1; J: TRBJ2-5
DNA: TGTGCCAGCAGCCGGGACAGGGGACCTTACGAGCAGTACTTC; CDR3: CASSRDRGPYEQYF; size: -; V: TRBV5-4; D: TRBD1; J: TRBJ2-7
DNA: TGTGCCAGCAGCTTAGGGACTGAAGGGACTGATACGCAGTATTTT; CDR3: CASSLGTEGTDTQYF; size: -; V: TRBV7-9; D: -; J: TRBJ2-3
DNA: TGTGCCAGCAGCGTCAAAGATACGCAGTATTTT; CDR3: CASSVKDTQYF; size: -; V: TRBV13; D: -; J: TRBJ2-3
DNA: TGTGCCAGCAGCGTAGGGGGGAGGAGGGGCAGGGAGACCCAGTACTTC; CDR3: CASSVGGRRGRETQYF; size: -; V: TRBV9; D: -; J: TRBJ2-5
DNA: TGTGCCAGCAGCCAAGCGGTGATGAGACCTAATGAAAAACTGTTTTTT; CDR3: CASSQAVMRPNEKLFF; size: -; V: TRBV11-1; D: -; J: TRBJ1-4
DNA: TGTGCCAGCAGACAAACAGGGGGCCGAGGGGGCTACACCTTC; CDR3: CASRQTGGRGGYTF; size: -; V: TRBV5-8; D: TRBD1; J: TRBJ1-2
DNA: TGTGCCAGCAGCCCAGGGAACAGGGGGCATAAGAATCAGCCCCAGCATTTT; CDR3: CASSPGNRGHKNQPQHF; size: -; V: TRBV4-2; D: TRBD1; J: TRBJ1-5
DNA: TGTGCCAGCACCCGGGAGGTTTTCTCTGGAAACACCATATATTTT; CDR3: CASTREVFSGNTIYF; size: -; V: TRBV5-5; D: -; J: TRBJ1-3
DNA: TGTGCCAGCAGTGCGGAGACCTCCAACTATGGCTACACCTTC; CDR3: CASSAETSNYGYTF; size: once; V: TRBV6-1; D: -; J: TRBJ1-2
DNA: TGTGCTAGCAGCTTCGCCGGGGGGGCGGACAATGAGCAGTTCTTC; CDR3: CASSFAGGADNEQFF; size: -; V: TRBV7-7; D: TRBD2; J: TRBJ2-1
DNA: TGTGCCAGCAGCTTAAGTATCGGAGCTAACTATGGCTACACCTTC; CDR3: CASSLSIGANYGYTF; size: -; V: TRBV7-2; D: -; J: TRBJ1-2
DNA: TGCGCCAGCAGCCAAGAAAGCGGACGGAGGGAAAAACTGTTTTTT; CDR3: CASSQESGRREKLFF; size: few; V: TRBV4-3; D: -; J: TRBJ1-4
DNA: TGCGCCAGCAGCCATCAGACAGGGGGCACTAGCTACACCTTC; CDR3: CASSHQTGGTSYTF; size: -; V: TRBV4-1; D: TRBD1; J: TRBJ1-2
DNA: TGCGCCAGCAGCCAAGATCCTCTGGAGGGCTTGGCCTCTAAAGAGACCCAGTACTTC; CDR3: CASSQDPLEGLASKETQYF; size: -; V: TRBV4-1; D: -; J: TRBJ2-5